The 14 T cell receptor beta chains below were found in one sample sequenced in a study of cytomegalovirus exposure and HLA in healthy donors. With 60 Vbeta and 13 Jbeta primers, the PCR was carried out. Repertoires were generated with immunoSEQ multiplex PCR, while TCRdb's copy carries only in-frame clones and drops some. The table has about 110,000 clones, roughly 70% seen once. Sequenced input: PBMCs. The receptors come from a man aged 40-55 years in good health and CMV-seropositive.

This chain links TRBV10-3 with TRBJ2-7; a weak D match, TRBD1 (6 bases). Trimming stripped 5 bases from V and 2 bases from J, with 13 bases between. The germline V gene has CDR1 ENHRY and CDR2 SYGVKD. CDR3 length: 14 amino acids. The CDR3 region is CAISNPGDTYEQYF. The CDR3 DNA reads TGTGCCATCAGTAACCCAGGGGACACCTACGAGCAGTACTTC.

This chain links TRBV9 with TRBJ2-3; the match to TRBD1 covers 9 bases. Germline trimming cut 4 bases from V and 3 bases from J; bases unmatched to any gene: 9. This CDR3 has 16 amino acids. Germline CDR1 SGDLS, CDR2 YYNGEE. CDR3 protein: CASSNPQGARTDTQYF. The CDR3 DNA is TGTGCCAGCAGCAACCCACAGGGGGCGCGAACAGATACGCAGTATTTT.

This chain joins TRBV6-5 and TRBJ1-1; D is undetermined. Germline V gene sequence: CDR1 MNHEY, CDR2 SVGAGI. The CDR3 contains 14 residues. Trimming removed 2 bases at V and 2 bases at J, with 9 bases between. The CDR3 loop is CASSYSAVNTEAFF. CDR3 bases: TGTGCCAGCAGTTACAGCGCAGTAAACACTGAAGCTTTCTTT.

This sequence joins TRBV9 and TRBJ1-3; 7 bases align to TRBD1. CDR3 size: 16 residues. The germline gives CDR1 SGDLS, CDR2 YYNGEE. V was clipped by 3 bases and J by 0 bases; unmatched bases: 6. The CDR3 region has the DNA TGTGCCAGCAGCGCCCCAGGGGGTTCCTCTGGAAACACCATATATTTT. It is translated as CASSAPGGSSGNTIYF.

The chain carries TRBV5-1 and TRBJ2-2; 8 bases fit TRBD1. The CDR3 spans 15 residues. Germline V lookup: CDR1 SGHRS, CDR2 YFSETQ. V gave up 6 bases and J gave up 4 bases; unmatched junction bases: 8. The CDR3 here is CASNYDRGRTGELFF. CDR3 in DNA: TGCGCCAGCAACTATGACAGGGGTCGCACCGGGGAGCTGTTTTTT.

The chain has TRBV14 and TRBJ2-7; D is perhaps TRBD2 (5 bases). CDR1 and CDR2 (germline): SGHDN, FVKESK. This CDR3 is built from 14 residues. With 4 bases removed from V and 2 bases from J, the gap between germline ends came to 12 bases. CDR3 DNA: TGTGCCAGCAGCCTTATGGCGGGTCCCTACGAGCAGTACTTC. Its translation is CASSLMAGPYEQYF.

The chain joins TRBV2 to TRBJ1-2, with a possible D match to TRBD1 (6 bases). There are 13 residues in the CDR3. Germline CDR1 SNHLY, CDR2 FYNNEI. Trimming took 8 bases from V and 4 from J, leaving 14 bases between them. This CDR3 reads CASQTDSAYGYTF. CDR3 coding DNA: TGTGCCAGCCAGACGGACAGCGCCTATGGCTACACCTTC.

The chain uses TRBV5-1 and TRBJ1-2; 7 nucleotides align to TRBD1. Looked up from germline, CDR1 is SGHRS and CDR2 is YFSETQ. This CDR3 is 14 amino acids long. V was clipped by 4 bases and J by 4 bases; unmatched bases: 7. The CDR3 spells CASSGNRGTYGYTF. CDR3 nucleotide sequence: TGCGCCAGCAGCGGGAACAGGGGCACCTATGGCTACACCTTC.

The chain uses TRBV23-1 and TRBJ1-1; 9 nucleotides align to TRBD1. Being an ORF, TRBV23-1 has a function that is uncertain. The CDR3 runs 16 residues. V trimming: 0 bases; J trimming: 6 bases; junction bases outside the gene matches: 8. CDR3 sequence: CASSQSPQGACAEAFF. The CDR3 bases are TGCGCCAGCAGTCAATCCCCACAGGGGGCTTGCGCTGAAGCTTTCTTT.

The chain links TRBV15 to TRBJ2-5, with 10 bases aligning to TRBD2. Germline V CDR1 and CDR2: LNHNV, YYDKDF (reference sequence). CDR3 length equals 16 residues. V dropped 1 base and J dropped 3; count of bases not matched to a gene: 5. This chain's CDR3 is CATSRVWLAGEETQYF. CDR3 sequence (DNA): TGTGCCACCAGCAGAGTTTGGCTAGCGGGAGAAGAGACCCAGTACTTC. Using reference TRBV15 and TRBJ2-5 for the parts outside the CDR3, the full variable domain is DAMVIQNPRYQVTQFGKPVTLSCSQTLNHNVMYWYQQKSSQAPKLLFHYYDKDFNNEADTPDNFQSRRPNTSFCFLDIRSPGLGDTAMYLCATSRVWLAGEETQYFGPGTRLLVL.

The gene calls are TRBV7-9 and TRBJ2-5; 14 positions match TRBD2. Germline values: CDR1 SEHNR, CDR2 FQNEAQ (reference sequence). CDR3 length equals 16 residues. V gave up 1 base and J gave up 5 bases; unmatched junction bases: 3. The CDR3 DNA reads TGTGCCAGCAGCTTAGGACGACTAGCGGGAGGGGAGACCCAGTACTTC. Translating gives CASSLGRLAGGETQYF.

The rearrangement uses TRBV25-1 and TRBJ2-3, with 7 bases fitting TRBD2. Germline V lookup: CDR1 MGHDK, CDR2 SYGVNS. The CDR3 runs 15 residues. Losses at the gene ends were 1 base for V and 5 bases for J; bases not matched to a gene: 6. In nucleotides, the CDR3 is TGTGCCAGCAGTGAATCTCCTAGCGGCCTAGATACGCAGTATTTT. Protein: CASSESPSGLDTQYF.

The V call is TRBV6-1, the J call TRBJ2-3; 8 bases align to TRBD1. CDR1 is MNHNS, CDR2 SASEGT, per germline. The CDR3 length is 14 residues. Trimming took 9 bases from V and 4 from J; bases not matched to a gene: 9. In DNA form, the CDR3 reads TGTGCCAGTTCCGTGGACAGGGCGGCAGATACGCAGTATTTT. This encodes CASSVDRAADTQYF.

For the CDR3, the DNA is TGTGCCAGCAGCGTAGGAGGGGGGAACACCGGGGAGCTGTTTTTT. Translation gives CASSVGGGNTGELFF. J is TRBJ2-2 and V is TRBV9; the D gene is possibly TRBD1 (6 bases). Germline V CDR1 and CDR2: SGDLS, YYNGEE. The CDR3 consists of 15 residues. V lost 0 bases, J lost 1 base, and 7 bases lay in between.